This T cell receptor beta chain came from a study of cytomegalovirus exposure and HLA in healthy donors. For the study at large: Of approximately 400 genotyped donors, roughly 80% clustered with self-reported Caucasian donors.

The PCR had 60 Vbeta and 13 Jbeta primers. Assay used: immunoSEQ multiplex PCR; TCRdb lists only in-frame clones, some missing. The sample lists 130,000 to 150,000 clones, about four fifths occurring once. Looked up from germline, CDR1 is GTSNPN and CDR2 is SVGIG (reference sequence). V gave up 5 bases and J gave up 6 bases, with 17 bases separating them. This CDR3 spans 14 amino acids. This clonotype was sampled from a male donor in good health and CMV-seronegative. The rearrangement links TRBV30 to TRBJ2-1, with a possible D match to TRBD2 (6 bases). Material: PBMCs. CDR3 protein: CAWRTSFRPNEQFF. The DNA of the CDR3 is TGTGCCTGGCGTACTAGCTTCAGACCCAATGAGCAGTTCTTC.